Below, 18 T cell receptor beta chains from the same sample are listed, as sequenced in a study of T cell repertoires in cytomegalovirus infection. TCRdb passed the reads through MiXCR, listing each CDR3 protein once. Of 740,000 or so distinct CDR3 sequences listed, about a third were seen once; the top ten hold roughly 2.9%. Sequenced input: PBMCs. Receptors originate from a human donor in good health (CMV status not recorded). Some clones in this sample may be carry-over from other donors' samples.

The rearrangement uses TRBV20-1 and TRBJ2-5, with 7 bases that match TRBD1. This CDR3 comprises 15 residues. Germline V CDR1 and CDR2: DFQATT, SNEGSKA (reference sequence). Trimming cost V 5 bases and J 5 bases; bases outside gene matches: 14. CDR3 amino acids: CSAYGKQGPGETQYF. The CDR3, as DNA: TGCAGTGCTTACGGGAAACAGGGGCCGGGGGAGACCCAGTACTTC.

This clonotype has ten or more counts. V usage is TRBV6-5 and J usage is TRBJ2-5; 8 bases are shared with TRBD2. Germline CDR1 reads MNHEY; CDR2 reads SVGAGI. The CDR3 runs to 16 residues. The V and J ends lost 0 bases and 7 bases, in that order; junction bases with no gene match: 10. CDR3 amino acids: CASSYSTGGGRRTQYF. In DNA form, the CDR3 reads TGTGCCAGCAGTTACTCGACGGGGGGGGGCAGGCGGACCCAGTACTTC.

This clonotype was observed many times. The rearrangement uses TRBV7-6 and TRBJ1-1, with D hard to call. This CDR3 contains 17 residues. The germline CDR1 and CDR2 sequences are SGHVS and FNYEAQ. V lost 1 base and J lost 1, with 16 bases in between. The CDR3 loop reads CASSLEVWSKPNTEAFF. CDR3 sequence (DNA): TGTGCCAGCAGCTTAGAAGTGTGGAGTAAGCCGAACACTGAAGCTTTCTTT.

V is TRBV14 and J is TRBJ1-1; no firm D call. This CDR3 region has 12 residues. The ends were cut back, 3 bases at V and 3 bases at J, with 5 bases in the middle. CDR1 is SGHDN, CDR2 FVKESK, per germline. The chain's CDR3 is CASSQGYTEAFF. The CDR3 bases are TGTGCCAGCAGCCAGGGGTACACTGAAGCTTTCTTT.

The chain carries TRBV6-5 and TRBJ1-4; 11 bases agree with TRBD1. The CDR3 has 14 residues. Trimming cost V 6 bases and J 8 bases; bases outside gene matches: 5. CDR1 and CDR2 from the germline V gene are MNHEY and SVGAGI. CDR3 sequence (DNA): TGTGCCAGCAGGGGGACAGGGGGTCTCGAAAAACTGTTTTTT. Its protein is CASRGTGGLEKLFF.

The V call is TRBV2, the J call TRBJ2-7; D is unresolved. The V gene lost 6 bases and the J gene lost 2 bases, with 8 bases spanning the gap. In germline, CDR1 is SNHLY, CDR2 FYNNEI. This CDR3 comprises 12 residues. Here the CDR3 reads CASRQPAYEQYF. The CDR3 DNA reads TGTGCCAGCAGGCAACCTGCCTACGAGCAGTACTTC. Filled out from reference TRBV2 and TRBJ2-7, the complete variable domain reads EPEVTQTPSHQVTQMGQEVILRCVPISNHLYFYWYRQILGQKVEFLVSFYNNEISEKSEIFDDQFSVERPDGSNFTLKIRSTKLEDSAMYFCASRQPAYEQYFGPGTRLTVT.

The genes are TRBV13 and TRBJ2-3; TRBD2 might be the D (6 bases). CDR1 and CDR2 (germline): PRHDT, FYEKMQ (reference sequence). This CDR3 has 17 residues. Between the trimmed V and J ends, which lost 5 bases and 6 bases, there was a span of 24 bases. CDR3 amino acids: CASSPTSSPHRGDTQYF. The CDR3 coding sequence is TGTGCCAGCAGCCCAACTTCATCCCCCCATCGGGGGGATACGCAGTATTTT. Filled out from reference TRBV13 and TRBJ2-3, the complete variable domain reads AAGVIQSPRHLIKEKRETATLKCYPIPRHDTVYWYQQGPGQDPQFLISFYEKMQSDKGSIPDRFSAQQFSDYHSELNMSSLELGDSALYFCASSPTSSPHRGDTQYFGPGTRLTVL.

The chain couples TRBV15 to TRBJ1-3; possible D gene TRBD1, 6 bases. The germline gives CDR1 LNHNV, CDR2 YYDKDF (reference sequence). The germline V and J ends were trimmed by 0 bases and 8 bases, with 14 bases remaining between them. This CDR3 has 15 residues. CDR3 in DNA: TGTGCCACCAGCAGAGACAGGGGTGTTAAAGACACCATATATTTT. Its translation is CATSRDRGVKDTIYF.

The chain joins TRBV28 to TRBJ2-3; TRBD1 matches 10 bases. Germline V gene sequence: CDR1 MDHEN, CDR2 SYDVKM. After removal of 3 bases from V and 3 bases from J, the junction contained 12 bases not matched to a gene. This CDR3 comprises 18 residues. The CDR3 here is CASSFSPGQGEGTDTQYF. The CDR3 region has the DNA TGTGCCAGCAGTTTTAGCCCCGGACAGGGGGAGGGTACAGATACGCAGTATTTT.

As to this clonotype: The missing conserved phenylalanine or tryptophan at the end of this CDR3 makes a read error likely. The rearrangement joins TRBV11-2 to TRBJ1-2; TRBD1 matches at 7 bases. Germline CDR1 SGHAT, CDR2 FQNNGV. This CDR3 region has 14 residues. The ends lost 4 bases at V and 7 bases at J; junction bases unmatched: 9. This CDR3 reads CASSSNRGLPGYTS. The CDR3 coding sequence is TGTGCCAGCAGCTCGAACAGGGGTCTCCCTGGCTACACCTCC.

The V and J genes are TRBV2 and TRBJ1-4; no firm D call. Germline values: CDR1 SNHLY, CDR2 FYNNEI. V lost 6 bases to trimming and J lost 0 bases, with 11 bases between them. There are 15 residues in the CDR3. CDR3 amino acids: CASRRPTATNEKLFF. For the CDR3, the DNA is TGTGCCAGCAGACGTCCTACAGCAACTAATGAAAAACTGTTTTTT.

The rearrangement joins TRBV5-5 to TRBJ2-1; D is unclear. CDR3 length: 12 residues. Per the germline V gene, CDR1 is SGHKS and CDR2 is YYEKEE (reference sequence). Trimming left V 5 bases short and J 5 bases short, with 8 bases between. DNA for the CDR3: TGTGCCAGCAGGCAGAAGAACAATGAGCAGTTCTTC. Translation gives CASRQKNNEQFF.

This clonotype showed up just a few times. This chain uses TRBV24-1 with TRBJ2-5; tentatively, D is TRBD1 or TRBD2 (5 bases each). Germline CDR1 is KGHDR and CDR2 is SFDVKD. Between the trimmed V and J ends, which lost 1 base and 2 bases, there was a span of 10 bases. The CDR3 has 15 amino acids. The DNA of the CDR3 is TGTGCCACCAGTGATTTAATCGGGGCACAAGAGACCCAGTACTTC. As protein: CATSDLIGAQETQYF.

The V call is TRBV20-1, the J call TRBJ1-2; D is undetermined. V dropped 6 bases and J dropped 5 bases, with 10 bases sitting between them. Germline V gives CDR1 DFQATT, CDR2 SNEGSKA (reference sequence). This CDR3 comprises 11 residues. The DNA of the CDR3 is TGCAGTGCCCCCCGGGGTTATGGCTACACCTTC. Amino acids: CSAPRGYGYTF.

The rearrangement joins TRBV12-5 to TRBJ2-3; D gene unclear. This CDR3 has 14 residues. V was trimmed by 1 base and J by 2 bases, leaving 7 bases between them. CDR1 is LGHNT and CDR2 is FRNRAP in the germline V gene. CDR3 amino acids: CASGLEGITDTQYF. The CDR3 region has the DNA TGTGCTAGTGGTTTGGAAGGAATCACAGATACGCAGTATTTT. The full variable domain, completed using reference TRBV12-5 and TRBJ2-3, is DARVTQTPRHKVTEMGQEVTMRCQPILGHNTVFWYRQTMMQGLELLAYFRNRAPLDDSGMPKDRFSAEMPDATLATLKIQPSEPRDSAVYFCASGLEGITDTQYFGPGTRLTVL.

J is TRBJ1-2 and V is TRBV20-1; 9 bases fit TRBD1. The CDR3 totals 13 residues. V dropped 3 bases and J dropped 6; count of bases not matched to a gene: 5. Per germline, CDR1 DFQATT and CDR2 SNEGSKA (reference sequence). CDR3 in DNA: TGCAGTGCTAGGCCCGGGACAGGGCATGGCTACACCTTC. It is translated as CSARPGTGHGYTF.

This clonotype has ten or more counts. The chain is built from TRBV7-8 and TRBJ2-3; D is uncertain. This CDR3 is 17 amino acids long. Trimming pared 4 bases from V and 2 bases from J, leaving 19 bases between. Germline V CDR1 and CDR2: SGHVS, FQNEAQ. As DNA, the CDR3 is TGTGCCAGCAGCTCCTCCATTTGGCGGAGACCCACAGATACGCAGTATTTT. It translates to CASSSSIWRRPTDTQYF.

The J gene is TRBJ2-7, the V gene TRBV20-1, with TRBD1 matching over 9 bases. V lost 8 bases and J lost 5; bases outside the gene matches: 7. This CDR3 contains 12 residues. The germline gives CDR1 DFQATT, CDR2 SNEGSKA (reference sequence). The CDR3 DNA is TGCAGTTCCGGGACAGGGTTCGACGAGCAGTACTTC. Translation: CSSGTGFDEQYF.